These 14 T cell receptor beta chains share one sample of origin, sequenced in a study of glioma-infiltrating T cells after dendritic cell vaccination. Time point given: after dendritic cell vaccination, including at tumor progression/relapse. Profiled with immunoSEQ multiplex PCR; TCRdb holds only in-frame clones, not every one. The sample contains more than 95,000 clones, 90% of which appear only once. The sample was blood, taken after dendritic cell vaccination. Every receptor here comes from a human donor with glioblastoma.

The chain combines TRBV27 with TRBJ2-7; TRBD2 matches at 8 bases. V dropped 6 bases and J dropped 5; count of bases not matched to a gene: 9. Germline V gene lookup returns CDR1 MNHEY and CDR2 SMNVEV (reference sequence). The CDR3 runs to 14 residues. CDR3 in amino acids: CASSGVAGWNEQYF. The CDR3 DNA sequence: TGTGCCAGCAGCGGAGTAGCGGGATGGAACGAGCAGTACTTC.

This clone was found a few times. The V gene is TRBV20-1, the J gene TRBJ1-2; D is unresolved. Per germline, CDR1 DFQATT and CDR2 SNEGSKA (reference sequence). The CDR3 loop spans 11 amino acids. V lost 3 bases and J lost 4, with 6 bases in between. The CDR3 spells CSASSVYGYTF. CDR3 in DNA: TGCAGTGCTAGCAGTGTCTATGGCTACACCTTC.

The chain recombines TRBV29-1 with TRBJ1-1; D perhaps matches TRBD1 (5 bases). Looked up from germline, CDR1 is SQVTM and CDR2 is ANQGSEA. With 2 bases removed from V and 4 bases from J, the gap between germline ends came to 14 bases. This CDR3 is 14 amino acids long. CDR3 sequence (DNA): TGCAGCGTTGAAAACGCGGGGGTGTTCACTGAAGCTTTCTTT. It is translated as CSVENAGVFTEAFF.

The gene calls are TRBV27 and TRBJ2-7; TRBD2 aligns across 10 bases. Germline V CDR1 and CDR2: MNHEY, SMNVEV (reference sequence). The CDR3 is 16 residues long. V was pared by 3 bases and J by 7 bases, with 12 bases of the junction left unmatched. In nucleotides, the CDR3 is TGTGCCAGCAGTTTGGCCGGGACTAGCGAATACGGGGAGCAGTACTTC. Translation: CASSLAGTSEYGEQYF.

This chain links TRBV4-1 with TRBJ2-7; TRBD2 aligns across 12 bases. Trimming removed 4 bases from V and 6 bases from J; junction bases left unmatched: 4. The CDR3 length is 14 residues. CDR1 and CDR2 (germline): MGHRA, YSYEKL. CDR3 loop: CASSPTSGRGEQYF. The DNA for the CDR3 is TGCGCCAGCAGCCCGACTAGCGGGAGAGGCGAGCAGTACTTC.

In this sample, this clone turned up once. V usage is TRBV6-1 and J usage is TRBJ2-7; 12 bases align to TRBD2. CDR1 and CDR2 from the germline V gene are MNHNS and SASEGT. The CDR3 sequence is 13 residues long. V gave up 5 bases and J gave up 7 bases; unmatched junction bases: 3. For the CDR3, the DNA is TGTGCCAGCAGTTCTAGCGGGAGGGGGGAGCAGTACTTC. Its translation: CASSSSGRGEQYF.

This chain joins TRBV27 and TRBJ2-1; 10 positions agree with TRBD2. This CDR3 has 12 residues. The J segment lost 10 bases and the V segment lost 3 bases, leaving 0 bases of the junction unmatched. Germline lookup yields CDR1 MNHEY and CDR2 SMNVEV (reference sequence). The CDR3 DNA sequence: TGTGCCAGCAGTTTTAGCGGGAGGGAGCAGTTCTTC. Protein: CASSFSGREQFF.

This clone was seen a single time. The rearrangement joins TRBV30 to TRBJ2-5; 10 nucleotides line up with TRBD2. The CDR3 runs to 14 residues. J was trimmed by 5 bases and V by 0 bases; bases with no gene match: 3. Germline lookup yields CDR1 GTSNPN and CDR2 SVGIG (reference sequence). The CDR3: CAWSVSGGAETQYF. Here the CDR3 DNA reads TGTGCCTGGAGTGTAAGCGGGGGGGCGGAGACCCAGTACTTC. Complete variable domain (other parts from reference TRBV30 and TRBJ2-5): SQTIHQWPATLVQPVGSPLSLECTVEGTSNPNLYWYRQAAGRGLQLLFYSVGIGQISSEVPQNLSASRPQDRQFILSSKKLLLSDSGFYLCAWSVSGGAETQYFGPGTRLLVL.

This rearrangement joins TRBV27 to TRBJ2-1; tentatively, D is TRBD2 (6 bases). Germline lookup yields CDR1 MNHEY and CDR2 SMNVEV (reference sequence). This CDR3 has 15 amino acids. V lost 6 bases, J lost 6 bases, and 18 bases lay in between. CDR3 sequence (DNA): TGTGCCAGCAGCCTACTAGCCGAACAGCCCAATGAGCAGTTCTTC. It translates to CASSLLAEQPNEQFF.

The chain has TRBV6-1 and TRBJ2-7; D possibly corresponds to TRBD1 (5 bases). There are 13 residues in the CDR3. The germline V gene encodes CDR1 MNHNS and CDR2 SASEGT. V lost 1 base, J lost 2 bases, and 6 bases lay in between. CDR3 in DNA: TGTGCCAGCAGTGAAGGGGGCCCCTACGAGCAGTACTTC. Translated: CASSEGGPYEQYF.

The rearrangement links TRBV6-5 to TRBJ1-5; 7 bases line up with TRBD1. Trimming cost V 6 bases and J 6 bases; bases outside gene matches: 8. CDR3 size: 14 residues. Germline V gene sequence: CDR1 MNHEY, CDR2 SVGAGI. The CDR3 reads CASSSTGEGQPQHF. The CDR3, as DNA: TGTGCCAGCAGCTCAACAGGGGAAGGTCAGCCCCAGCATTTT.

The chain carries TRBV19 and TRBJ1-5, with D perhaps matching TRBD1 (5 bases). Germline values: CDR1 LNHDA, CDR2 SQIVND (reference sequence). V shed 1 base and J shed 3 bases, with 19 bases lying between them. This CDR3 is built from 18 residues. This CDR3 is CASSIAAQDYSNNQPQHF. CDR3 nucleotides: TGTGCCAGTAGTATAGCCGCACAGGATTATAGCAACAATCAGCCCCAGCATTTT.

The V and J genes are TRBV21-1 and TRBJ1-1. TRBV21-1 is a pseudogene locus. The CDR3 has 15 amino acids. This CDR3 is CASRGDFPETTEAFF. For the CDR3, the DNA is TGTGCCAGCAGGGGGGACTTTCCCGAAACCACTGAAGCTTTCTTT.

The chain uses TRBV28 and TRBJ2-7; 7 bases match TRBD1. Germline-derived CDR1 and CDR2 are MDHEN and SYDVKM. Trimming cost V 2 bases and J 0 bases; bases outside gene matches: 4. CDR3 size: 15 residues. CDR3 bases: TGTGCCAGCAGTTTAACCCCAGGGGGCTCCTACGAGCAGTACTTC. Translated, it gives CASSLTPGGSYEQYF.